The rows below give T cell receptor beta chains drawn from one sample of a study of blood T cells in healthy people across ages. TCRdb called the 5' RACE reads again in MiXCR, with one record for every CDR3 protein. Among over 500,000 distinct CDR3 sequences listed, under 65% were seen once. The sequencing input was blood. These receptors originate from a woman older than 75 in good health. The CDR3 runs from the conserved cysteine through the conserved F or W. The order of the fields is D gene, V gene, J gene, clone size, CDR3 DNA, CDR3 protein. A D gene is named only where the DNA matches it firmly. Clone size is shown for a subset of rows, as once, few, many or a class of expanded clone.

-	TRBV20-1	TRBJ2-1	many	TGCAGTGCTAGTGTGGGAACCGTTTGGGGCGTCTACAATGAGCAGTTCTTC	CSASVGTVWGVYNEQFF
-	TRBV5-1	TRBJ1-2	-	TGCGCCAGCAGCTTGGTTATCTGGGGCAGGGAAAACTATGGCTACACCTTC	CASSLVIWGRENYGYTF
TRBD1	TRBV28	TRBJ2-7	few	TGTGCCAGCAGTTTAGATGGGACAGGAACCTACGAGCAGTACTTC	CASSLDGTGTYEQYF
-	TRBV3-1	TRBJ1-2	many	TGTGCCAGCAGCCCAAGGGGGACACCTAACTATGGCTACACCTTC	CASSPRGTPNYGYTF
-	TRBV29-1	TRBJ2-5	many	TGCAGCGTTGAATCAGGGCGGGAGACCCAGTACTTC	CSVESGRETQYF
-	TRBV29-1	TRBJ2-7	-	TGCAGCGTTGAGAGGGGGTACGAGCAGTACTTC	CSVERGYEQYF
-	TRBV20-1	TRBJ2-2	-	TGCAGTGCTAGGGATTCTGGGAACACCGGGGAGCTGTTTTTT	CSARDSGNTGELFF
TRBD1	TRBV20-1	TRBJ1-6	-	TGCAGTGCTTTGGGACAGGGTGGTAATTCACCCCTCCACTTT	CSALGQGGNSPLHF
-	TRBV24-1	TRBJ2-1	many	TGTGCCACCAGTGATCCTAGGGCAGGGAGCTCCTACAATGAGCAGTTCTTC	CATSDPRAGSSYNEQFF
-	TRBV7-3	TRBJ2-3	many	TGTGCCAGCAGTGGATCGGCCAACCACCCCGATACGCAGTATTTT	CASSGSANHPDTQYF
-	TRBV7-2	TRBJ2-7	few	TGTGCCAGCAGCTTAGAGATGGCGAGCTCCTACAATGAGCAGTACTTC	CASSLEMASSYNEQYF
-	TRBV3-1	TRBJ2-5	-	TGTGCCAGCAGCCAAGGGGACCGAAGGGAGACCCAGTACTTC	CASSQGDRRETQYF
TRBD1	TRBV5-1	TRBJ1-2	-	TGCGCCAGCAAGTATCCAGGGGGCTTTGATGGCTACACCTTC	CASKYPGGFDGYTF
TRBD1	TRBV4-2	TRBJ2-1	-	TGTGCCAGCAGCCAAGTTTTGACAGGGGTTGGCAATGAGCAGTTCTTC	CASSQVLTGVGNEQFF
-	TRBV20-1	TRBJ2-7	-	TGCAGTGCTAGATGGGCAGTCTCTTCCTACGAGCAGTACTTC	CSARWAVSSYEQYF
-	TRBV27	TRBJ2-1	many	TGTGCCAGCAAAGACAACGTCCGACAGGCCTACAATGAGCAGTTCTTC	CASKDNVRQAYNEQFF
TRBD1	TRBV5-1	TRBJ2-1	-	TGCGCCAGCAGCTTGCTCGGGACAGTCGTCGGGTATGAGCAGTTCTTC	CASSLLGTVVGYEQFF
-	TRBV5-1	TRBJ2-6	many	TGCGCCAGCAGCTTGGACCCCGTACGGATCCAAGCTGGGGCCAACGTCCTGACTTTC	CASSLDPVRIQAGANVLTF
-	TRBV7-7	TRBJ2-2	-	TGTGCTAGCAGCTTAGGAGACGGATATAACACCGGGGAGCTGTTTTTT	CASSLGDGYNTGELFF
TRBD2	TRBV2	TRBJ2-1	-	TGTGCCAGCAGAGGACTAGAGTCCTACAATGAGCAGTTCTTC	CASRGLESYNEQFF
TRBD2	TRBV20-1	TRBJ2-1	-	TGCAGCGCTAAAAGCGGGATGAGTGAGCAGTTCTTC	CSAKSGMSEQFF
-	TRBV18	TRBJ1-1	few	TGTGCCAGCTCACCCGGTACCCGATCGGCTGAAGCTTTCTTT	CASSPGTRSAEAFF
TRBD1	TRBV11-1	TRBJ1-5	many	TGTGCCAGCAGCTACACCGCCGGGACAGGGGGACGCTATGATAGCAATCAGCCCCAGCATTTT	CASSYTAGTGGRYDSNQPQHF
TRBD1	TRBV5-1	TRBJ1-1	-	TGCGCCAGCAGCTCGACAGGGGCGGGTGGCACTGAAGCTTTCTTT	CASSSTGAGGTEAFF
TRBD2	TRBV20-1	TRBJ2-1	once	TGCAGTGCGGGACTAGCGGGAGGAGACAATGAGCAGTTCTTC	CSAGLAGGDNEQFF
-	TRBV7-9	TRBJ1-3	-	TGTGCCAGCAGCTTTGGATTGGGGGACTCTGGAAACACCATATATTTT	CASSFGLGDSGNTIYF
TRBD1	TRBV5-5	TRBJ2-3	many	TGTGCCAGCAATTACGGAACAGGGGGCGCGGTAGATACGCAGTATTTT	CASNYGTGGAVDTQYF
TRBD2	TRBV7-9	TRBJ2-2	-	TGTGCCAGCAGGCTAGCGGGGGCCACGAACACCGGGGAGCTGTTTTTT	CASRLAGATNTGELFF
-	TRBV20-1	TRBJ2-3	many	TGCAGTGCTAGAAGGGACGTGAATACGCAGTATTTT	CSARRDVNTQYF
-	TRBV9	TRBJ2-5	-	TGTGCCAGCAGCGTAGATTTGGGACAAGAGACCCAGTACTTC	CASSVDLGQETQYF
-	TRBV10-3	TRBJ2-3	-	TGTGCCATCAGTGGGCCAGGGGGGGTCGGATTCACAGATACGCAGTATTTT	CAISGPGGVGFTDTQYF
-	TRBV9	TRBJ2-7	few	TGTGCCAGCAGCGGGGCCCAGGGCGACGAGCAGTACTTC	CASSGAQGDEQYF
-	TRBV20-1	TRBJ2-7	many	TGCAGTGCTAGAGAGGCCCAGCGGAGCTCCTACGAGCAGTACTTC	CSAREAQRSSYEQYF
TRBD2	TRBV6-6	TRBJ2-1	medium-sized	TGTGCCAGCAGTCCGGGACTAGCGGGGAGCTCCTACAATGAGCAGTTCTTC	CASSPGLAGSSYNEQFF
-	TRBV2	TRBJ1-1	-	TGTGCCAGCAGTGGCATACAGAACACTGAAGCTTTCTTT	CASSGIQNTEAFF
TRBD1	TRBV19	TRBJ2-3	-	TGTGCCAGCCGAACAGGGGAGATAGGTACGCAGTATTTT	CASRTGEIGTQYF
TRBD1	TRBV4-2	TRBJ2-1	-	TGTGCCAGCAGCCAGCAGGGGGAACTGTTCTTC	CASSQQGELFF
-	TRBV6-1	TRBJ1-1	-	TGTGTCAGCAGTGAAAAGTTTCAGGGTACTGAAGCTTTCTTT	CVSSEKFQGTEAFF
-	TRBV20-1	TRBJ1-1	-	TGCAGTGCTAGGCCCCCCGGGAGTCACACTGAAGCTTTCTTT	CSARPPGSHTEAFF
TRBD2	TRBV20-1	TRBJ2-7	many	TGCAGTGCTATTCGGACTAGCGGAAACTACGAGCAGTACTTC	CSAIRTSGNYEQYF
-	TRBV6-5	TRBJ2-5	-	TGTGCCAGTACCGACTTGGGGGGAGAGACCCAGTACTTC	CASTDLGGETQYF
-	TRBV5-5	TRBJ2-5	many	TGTGCCAGCAGCTTACGGTTTACGGGGGAGACCCAGTACTTC	CASSLRFTGETQYF
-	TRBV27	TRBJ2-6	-	TGTGCCAGCAGTGCCAACCCCTCTGGGGCCAACGTCCTGACTTTC	CASSANPSGANVLTF
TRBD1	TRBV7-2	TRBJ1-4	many	TGTGCCAGCAGACCGGGACAGGGCGAAAAACTGTTTTTT	CASRPGQGEKLFF
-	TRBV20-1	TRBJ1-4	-	TGCAGTGCTTTCCGGGACTATTATAATGAAAAACTGTTTTTT	CSAFRDYYNEKLFF
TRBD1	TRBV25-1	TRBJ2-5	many	TGTGCCAGCAGTACACAGGGGGCAATGTCGGAGACCCAGTACTTC	CASSTQGAMSETQYF
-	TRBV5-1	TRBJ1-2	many	TGCGCCAGCAGCCCCTACGACAGTTCCGATGGCTACACCTTC	CASSPYDSSDGYTF
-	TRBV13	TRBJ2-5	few	TGTGCCAGCAGCTTTCTCGGGAGAGGAGAGACCCAGTACTTC	CASSFLGRGETQYF
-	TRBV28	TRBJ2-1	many	TGTGCCAGCAGCTCTCCAACGGGACGGGTATACAATGAGCAGTTCTTC	CASSSPTGRVYNEQFF
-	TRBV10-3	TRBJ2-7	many	TGTGCCATCAGAGAAGTCGGGGTGGACGAGCAGTACTTC	CAIREVGVDEQYF
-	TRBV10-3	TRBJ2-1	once	TGTGCCATCGGGTGGGGGGTTACTAATGAGCAGTTCTTC	CAIGWGVTNEQFF